The T cell receptor (beta chain) described here comes from a study of regulatory T cells in long-lasting Graves disease. Findings and limits, study-wide: Only peripheral blood was studied, not thyroid tissue.

Noted time point: newly diagnosed GD, antithyroid drugs for less than 3 months. RNA from PBMCs was the source of the TCR library. Patient provenance is recorded as an endocrinology department in Xi'an, China. The table lists this clonotype with many counts. The antigen is undetermined. Libraries of TCR beta came from iRepertoire HTBI primers plus Arm-PCR of CDR3 regions. Original processing notes: Samples jointly harbored 62 TRBV and some 13 TRBJ segments. TCRdb processed the multiplex PCR reads anew with MiXCR; each CDR3 protein has one entry. TCRdb's processing, not the authors' own work, is the source of the V and J calls. The data show over 200,000 distinct CDR3 sequences, 18% seen once. This specimen was peripheral blood mononuclear cells (PBMCs), taken at new diagnosis, from a patient treated with antithyroid drugs. The TCR comes from a female donor with Graves disease.

The CDR3 nucleotides read TGTGCCAGTAGTATAGTGGGGGAAGGCACTGAAGCTTTCTTT. It encodes CASSIVGEGTEAFF. The V and J genes are TRBV19 and TRBJ1-1, with a tentative D call TRBD1 (5 bases). V lost 1 base to trimming and J lost 4 bases, with 10 bases between them. CDR1 is LNHDA and CDR2 is SQIVND in the germline V gene (reference sequence). CDR3 length equals 14 residues.